This T cell receptor beta chain was sequenced for a study of shared clonotypes between healthy human individuals. In germline, CDR1 is SGHVS, CDR2 FNYEAQ. The CDR3 extends over 14 amino acids. V shed 5 bases and J 4 bases; nucleotides not matched to a gene: 7. TCRdb's copy holds only in-frame clones and misses some; the assay was immunoSEQ multiplex PCR. The data contain some 2.1 million clones, 93% of them singletons. CD45RO-negative cells were positively selected for CCR7, leaving out terminally differentiated effector memory CD45RA+ cells. This clone appeared once. The clonotype comes from a man younger than 35 in good health. Some clones in this sample may be carry-over from other donors' samples. The rearrangement links TRBV7-6 to TRBJ1-1; 7 positions agree with TRBD1. The sequencing sample was made of naive CD8+ T cells from PBMCs. The CDR3: CASSTRQGGTEAFF. In nucleotides, the CDR3 is TGTGCCAGCAGCACCAGACAGGGTGGCACTGAAGCTTTCTTT. The variable domain in full, completed from reference TRBV7-6 and TRBJ1-1, reads GAGVSQSPRYKVTKRGQDVALRCDPISGHVSLYWYRQALGQGPEFLTYFNYEAQQDKSGLPNDRFSAERPEGSISTLTIQRTEQRDSAMYRCASSTRQGGTEAFFGQGTRLTVV.